What follows describes a single TCR beta chain. In its sample, this clonotype was seen many times. The clone's antigen remains unknown. No quality values exist for individual bases; no much larger clone is one base distant. Amplification of TCR beta CDR3 regions was carried out from RNA transcripts. The TCR CDR3 was subjected to a first round of RT-PCR using the HTBI primer set and the Qiagen OneStep RT-PCR kit. A second multiplex PCR round built the libraries, followed by size selection and purification. Libraries were sequenced paired-end with 100 bp reads on an Illumina HiSeq2000. The authors' pipeline ran thus. Raw data were processed with SOAPnuke, discarding reads with adapters, uncalled bases, mean Phred below 15, or no exact constant-primer or identifier match. COPE v1.2.5 was used to merge high-quality paired reads, and clonotypes were defined as unique nucleotide sequences. MiTCR v1.1 was used to align clonotypes to the IMGT TRBV, TRBD and TRBJ reference segments. The analysis included only V-J combinations with a frequency above 0.0001, which together covered around 99% of the repertoires. The TCS score was defined as F50 (clonal expansion) divided by E x V (chaos), with BLOSUM62-based TCRdist calculated between CDR3 peptides within each V-J. Welch's t-statistics and random forest reduced fewer than 550 V-J features to 13, which were used in a naive Bayes classifier (R e1071). TCRdb itself trimmed the public reads at Q25 with fastp, ran MiXCR and retained productive beta chains. Records with the same CDR3 protein are collapsed into one entry carrying the most frequent genes and DNA. These V and J calls derive from TCRdb rather than the authors' analysis. The sample table holds 400,000 to 600,000 distinct CDR3 sequences, of which roughly 20% were seen once. Approximately 26% of the sample is in the top ten clones.

The data stem from a study of T cells in Graves' hyperthyroidism and ophthalmopathy (dated by TCRdb to between 2017 and 2020). Broadly, across the study: Peripheral blood samples were taken at the time of initial diagnosis, prior to any treatment. TCR V-J signatures able to tell the groups apart were searched for in a discovery cohort of more than 90 patients, of whom about 40 had Graves' ophthalmopathy and 55 to 60 had stable Graves' hyperthyroidism. An independent validation cohort of 18 to 20 hyperthyroidism patients and roughly 16 patients who later progressed to ophthalmopathy tested prospective prediction of ophthalmopathy. The roughly 94 discovery patients were randomly divided into training and test sets at a 7:3 ratio. In addition, the study compared T-cell repertoires in thyroid tissue and in blood from five to seven Graves' hyperthyroidism patients. After sampling, hyperthyroidism patients received methimazole starting at 30 mg daily, and ophthalmopathy patients received high-dose intravenous methylprednisolone. TCR Vbeta CDR3 sequencing of 130 to 150 peripheral blood samples (fewer than 45 ophthalmopathy, roughly 74 hyperthyroidism and some 17 progressor patients) is reported in the paper.

Graves' hyperthyroidism was defined as stable when no progression to ophthalmopathy occurred over 18 months of follow-up. Hyperthyroidism patients were newly diagnosed, had a disease duration of under 2 months, and were aged 18 to 65 years. Any patient with an uncontrolled infection, another autoimmune disease, pregnancy or lactation was excluded. Diagnoses relied on clinical symptoms, serum thyroxine and TRAb, thyroid ultrasound and orbital computed tomography. PBMCs were isolated from 7.5 to 10 ml of fresh peripheral blood by Ficoll-Paque density gradient centrifugation. Total RNA was extracted using Trizol reagent, and RNA quality was assessed on an Agilent 2100 Bioanalyzer. What the work shows at the level of the full study, not this receptor alone: Sample size was not statistically predetermined, and blinding of investigators to group allocation was not performed. A model built on a 13 V-J signature distinguished ophthalmopathy from stable hyperthyroidism, reaching about 88% sensitivity and approximately 81% specificity in cross-validation and 80%/75% in testing. In validation, the model predicted progression to ophthalmopathy with roughly 70% sensitivity and about 72% specificity, a median of 6.5 months before onset. Most expanded thyroid clonotypes (frequency above 0.001) were also detected in blood, a finding suggesting that blood repertoires may reflect thyroid immune responses.

From the germline V gene, CDR1 is SNHLY and CDR2 is FYNNEI. Taken from cysteine to phenylalanine, the CDR3 has 13 residues. Only CDR3 DNA remains: 39 bases, in frame from the first base. V is pared back by 5 bases and J by 4 bases, with 11 bases lying between the germline termini. This receptor was obtained from a man aged 18 to 30 with Graves' hyperthyroidism. The chain is made from TRBV2 and TRBJ2-5; there is no confident call for the D gene. What was sequenced was blood. In nucleotides, the sequence is TGTGCCAGCAGTATGCGACTCCGAGAGACCCAGTACTTC. Its coded protein is CASSMRLRETQYF.